The 21 T cell receptor beta chains below were found in one sample sequenced in a study of blood T cell repertoires in COVID-19. Here immunoSEQ multiplex PCR was the method, and the copy in TCRdb shows in-frame clones only, minus some. The data contain some 130,000 clones, less than 85% of them singletons. The sample consisted of peripheral blood. Receptors originate from a woman of 80 years or more with acute or convalescent COVID-19.

The chain links TRBV9 to TRBJ1-3; TRBD1 matches 9 bases. V shed 4 bases and J 0 bases; nucleotides not matched to a gene: 14. Looked up from germline, CDR1 is SGDLS and CDR2 is YYNGEE. This CDR3 contains 19 residues. This CDR3 reads CASSPPPGQGLFSGNTIYF. The DNA of the CDR3 is TGTGCCAGCAGCCCCCCACCGGGACAGGGCCTTTTCTCTGGAAACACCATATATTTT.

The chain uses TRBV19 and TRBJ1-3; TRBD1 matches 9 bases. The CDR3 length is 16 residues. With V trimmed by 3 bases and J by 3 bases, 6 bases remained unmatched. Germline assignment: CDR1 LNHDA and CDR2 SQIVND (reference sequence). The CDR3 region is CASSIRTGAVGNTIYF. The CDR3, as DNA: TGTGCCAGTAGTATCAGGACAGGGGCTGTTGGAAACACCATATATTTT.

This chain connects TRBV7-9 to TRBJ1-3; no firm D call. The CDR3 has 17 residues. Germline CDR1 SEHNR, CDR2 FQNEAQ (reference sequence). V was pared by 1 base and J by 0 bases, with 13 bases between. In DNA, the CDR3 is TGTGCCAGCAGCTTAGTTGCAGATCTTTACTCTGGAAACACCATATATTTT. It translates to CASSLVADLYSGNTIYF. Supplemented by reference TRBV7-9 and TRBJ1-3, the full variable domain reads DTGVSQNPRHKITKRGQNVTFRCDPISEHNRLYWYRQTLGQGPEFLTYFQNEAQLEKSRLLSDRFSAERPKGSFSTLEIQRTEQGDSAMYLCASSLVADLYSGNTIYFGEGSWLTVV.

The rearrangement uses TRBV5-1 and TRBJ2-1; TRBD2 matches at 9 bases. From germline, CDR1 is SGHRS and CDR2 YFSETQ. Unmatched junction bases numbered 5, after V lost 0 bases and J lost 10 bases. CDR3 length: 14 amino acids. CDR3 in amino acids: CASSLDRTSVEQFF. CDR3 bases: TGCGCCAGCAGCTTGGACCGGACTAGCGTCGAGCAGTTCTTC.

The chain carries TRBV18 and TRBJ1-1, with D perhaps TRBD1 (6 bases). Germline V gene lookup returns CDR1 KGHSH and CDR2 LQKENI. This CDR3 has 14 amino acids. V was cut by 2 bases and J by 1 base, with 8 bases left in between. This chain's CDR3 is CASSPTGTNTEAFF. For the CDR3, the DNA is TGTGCCAGCTCACCAACAGGGACGAACACTGAAGCTTTCTTT.

This rearrangement joins TRBV18 to TRBJ2-7, with 10 nucleotides matching TRBD2. CDR3 size: 15 residues. Trimming took 2 bases from V and 3 from J; bases not matched to a gene: 4. Germline V gene data show CDR1 as KGHSH and CDR2 as LQKENI. The CDR3 DNA reads as TGTGCCAGCTCACCAATAGCGGGAGGCCGCTACGAGCAGTACTTC. Residues: CASSPIAGGRYEQYF.

The rearrangement links TRBV5-6 to TRBJ1-2; no firm D call. The V gene's germline CDR1 is SGHDT and CDR2 YYEEEE. Trimming pared 0 bases from V and 8 bases from J, leaving 14 bases between. This CDR3 has 14 residues. In DNA, the CDR3 is TGTGCCAGCAGCTTGGGACGGCTCGGGTGGGGCTACACCTTC. It is translated as CASSLGRLGWGYTF.

The chain recombines TRBV7-2 with TRBJ2-1; possibly TRBD1 for D (6 bases). The V and J ends lost 3 bases and 10 bases respectively, with 13 bases between them. CDR1 and CDR2 (germline): SGHTA, FQGNSA. The CDR3 is made up of 13 amino acids. CDR3 loop: CASSFTETGEQFF. CDR3 nucleotide sequence: TGTGCCAGCAGCTTTACTGAGACAGGCGAGCAGTTCTTC.

J is TRBJ2-1 and V is TRBV27; 10 bases line up with TRBD2. This CDR3 contains 15 residues. The junction had 7 bases not matched to a gene; V was cut back by 6 bases and J by 5 bases. Germline V gene lookup returns CDR1 MNHEY and CDR2 SMNVEV (reference sequence). The CDR3 is CASRRSGGANNEQFF. CDR3 DNA sequence: TGTGCCAGCAGACGCAGCGGGGGGGCCAACAATGAGCAGTTCTTC.

This CDR3 reads CASKISLNNEQFF. The DNA of the CDR3 is TGCGCCAGCAAGATTAGCCTCAACAATGAGCAGTTCTTC. This rearrangement joins TRBV5-1 to TRBJ2-1; D is undetermined. The CDR3 is made up of 13 amino acids. Germline loops: CDR1 SGHRS, CDR2 YFSETQ. The V end lost 6 bases, the J end lost 5 bases, and 12 bases lay between the germline ends.

V usage is TRBV5-1 and J usage is TRBJ1-3; 7 positions agree with TRBD1. Germline loops: CDR1 SGHRS, CDR2 YFSETQ. Unmatched junction bases numbered 7, after V lost 4 bases and J lost 0 bases. This CDR3 spans 16 amino acids. This chain's CDR3 is CASSVGQAYSGNTIYF. CDR3 DNA sequence: TGCGCCAGCAGCGTTGGACAGGCTTACTCTGGAAACACCATATATTTT.

V gene TRBV18 combines with J gene TRBJ1-1; 7 bases are a match to TRBD1. The length of the CDR3 is 13 residues. Trimming removed 1 base from V and 11 bases from J; junction bases left unmatched: 7. CDR1 is KGHSH and CDR2 is LQKENI in the germline V gene. CDR3 DNA sequence: TGTGCCAGCTCACCACATGATACAGGGGACGCTTTCTTT. Amino acids: CASSPHDTGDAFF.

This clone has only a few counts. The chain carries TRBV6-5 and TRBJ2-1; 7 bases map to TRBD2. Per the germline V gene, CDR1 is MNHEY and CDR2 is SVGAGI. V trimming: 6 bases; J trimming: 7 bases; junction bases outside the gene matches: 3. The CDR3 has 12 residues. CDR3: CASSPGGNEQFF. CDR3 nucleotide sequence: TGTGCCAGCAGCCCCGGGGGGAATGAGCAGTTCTTC.

This rearrangement joins TRBV12-3 or TRBV12-4 to TRBJ1-5; no definite D call. The CDR3 contains 13 residues. The V end was cut by 1 base, the J end by 5 bases, with 6 bases between. The CDR3 sequence is CASSLGRDQPQHF. The CDR3 DNA reads as TGTGCCAGCAGTTTAGGCCGAGATCAGCCCCAGCATTTT.

The gene calls are TRBV5-4 and TRBJ2-4; 8 positions agree with TRBD2. Per the germline V gene, CDR1 is SGHNT and CDR2 is YYREEE (reference sequence). The CDR3 length is 12 residues. Trimming took 4 bases from V and 13 from J; bases not matched to a gene: 7. The CDR3 spells CASSPTGGKQYF. The CDR3 DNA follows: TGTGCCAGCAGCCCTACGGGGGGGAAACAGTACTTC.

The V gene is TRBV25-1, the J gene TRBJ1-4; 9 bases are shared with TRBD1. This CDR3 has 17 amino acids. Germline CDR1 is MGHDK and CDR2 is SYGVNS. V shed 2 bases and J 3 bases; nucleotides not matched to a gene: 7. CDR3 amino acids: CASSETTGGLANEKLFF. Here the CDR3 DNA reads TGTGCCAGCAGTGAAACGACAGGGGGGTTGGCTAATGAAAAACTGTTTTTT.

The chain has TRBV7-9 and TRBJ2-5; 10 bases are a match to TRBD2. The CDR3 has 14 residues. Per the germline V gene, CDR1 is SEHNR and CDR2 is FQNEAQ (reference sequence). V shed 4 bases, J shed 4 bases, and the junction held 3 bases outside the gene matches. CDR3 sequence: CASSSIAGGETQYF. CDR3 nucleotide sequence: TGTGCCAGCAGCTCAATAGCGGGAGGAGAGACCCAGTACTTC.

J is TRBJ2-2 and V is TRBV7-2, with TRBD2 matching over 8 bases. The CDR3 extends over 16 amino acids. V lost 1 base, J lost 4 bases, and 5 bases stayed unmatched. CDR1 is SGHTA and CDR2 is FQGNSA in the germline V gene. CDR3 sequence (DNA): TGTGCCAGCAGCTTAGTAGCGGGAATAGGCACCGGGGAGCTGTTTTTT. Protein: CASSLVAGIGTGELFF.

The rearrangement links TRBV6-6 to TRBJ2-5, with 8 bases aligning to TRBD1. From germline, CDR1 is MNHNY and CDR2 SVGAGI (reference sequence). J gave up 4 bases and V 2 bases, and 6 bases lay outside the gene matches. This CDR3 is 15 amino acids long. CDR3: CASSYSRGLGETQYF. The CDR3 DNA follows: TGTGCCAGCAGTTACAGCAGGGGGCTGGGAGAGACCCAGTACTTC.

Worth noting for this clone: Because it lacks the conserved phenylalanine or tryptophan at the end, this CDR3 is likely a read error. Because the CDR3's place on the DNA is in doubt, the DNA is left out and the CDR3 is given as listed by TCRdb. This rearrangement joins TRBV10-3 to TRBJ1-3; the D call TRBD1 from the table was never checked on the DNA. Germline V gene data show CDR1 as ENHRY and CDR2 as SYGVKD. The CDR3 is made up of 10 amino acids, end residues included. CDR3 in amino acids: CAITPTQGRA.

This clone was counted a single time. The chain joins TRBV21-1 to TRBJ2-6; the table's D call of TRBD1 was not tested on the DNA. TRBV21-1 is an annotated pseudogene. The CDR3 runs 18 residues. As DNA, the CDR3 is TGTGCCAGCGCTAGGACAGGGAGGATAAGATCTGGGGCCAACGTCCTGACTTTC. It specifies CASARTGRIRSGANVLTF.